At least ten counts were recorded for the clone carrying this TCR beta chain. The data belong to a study of human T cells and chemical hapten exposure. Time point defined: patch test 1, 2 weeks after DPC sensitization. The treatment here: therapeutic diphenylcyclopropenone sensitization with weekly scalp DPC. One entry per CDR3 protein, called by TCRdb with MiXCR from the RACE reads. Here the sample spans approximately 350,000 distinct CDR3 sequences, approximately 6.3% being singletons. Germline CDR1 DFQATT, CDR2 SNEGSKA (reference sequence). The CDR3 covers 14 residues. The V and J ends lost 1 base and 4 bases respectively, with 13 bases between them.

The chain joins TRBV20-1 to TRBJ1-1; TRBD1 might be the D (5 bases). The sequenced sample was whole blood, obtained in connection with sensitization to the hapten diphenylcyclopropenone (DPC). This TCR derives from a woman in her late teens or twenties with alopecia areata. Some clones in this sample may be carry-over from other donors' samples. CDR3: CSARVPGSVTEAFF. CDR3 coding DNA: TGCAGTGCTAGAGTTCCAGGGTCGGTCACTGAAGCTTTCTTT.